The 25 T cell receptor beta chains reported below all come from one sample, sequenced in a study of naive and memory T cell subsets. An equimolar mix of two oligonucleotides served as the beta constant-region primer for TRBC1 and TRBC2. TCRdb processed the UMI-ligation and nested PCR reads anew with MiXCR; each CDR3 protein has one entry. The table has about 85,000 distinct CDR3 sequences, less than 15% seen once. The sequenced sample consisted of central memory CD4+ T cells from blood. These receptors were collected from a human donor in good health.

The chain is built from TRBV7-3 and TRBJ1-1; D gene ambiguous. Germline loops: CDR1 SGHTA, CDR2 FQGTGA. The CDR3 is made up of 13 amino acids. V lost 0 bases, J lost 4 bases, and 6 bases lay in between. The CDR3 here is CASSLTGSTEAFF. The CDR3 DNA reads TGTGCCAGCAGCTTAACCGGGTCCACTGAAGCTTTCTTT.

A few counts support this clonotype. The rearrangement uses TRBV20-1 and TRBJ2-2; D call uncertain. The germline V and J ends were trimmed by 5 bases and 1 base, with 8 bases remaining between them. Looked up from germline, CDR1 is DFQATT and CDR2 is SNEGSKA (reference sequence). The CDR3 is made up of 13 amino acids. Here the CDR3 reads CSAPVLNTGELFF. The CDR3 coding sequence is TGCAGTGCTCCAGTCCTGAACACCGGGGAGCTGTTTTTT.

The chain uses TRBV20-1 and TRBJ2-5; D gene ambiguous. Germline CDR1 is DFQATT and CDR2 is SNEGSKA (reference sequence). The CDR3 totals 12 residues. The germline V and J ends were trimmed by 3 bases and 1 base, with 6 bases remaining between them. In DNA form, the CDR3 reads TGCAGTGCTAGCGGCACCCAAGAGACCCAGTACTTC. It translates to CSASGTQETQYF.

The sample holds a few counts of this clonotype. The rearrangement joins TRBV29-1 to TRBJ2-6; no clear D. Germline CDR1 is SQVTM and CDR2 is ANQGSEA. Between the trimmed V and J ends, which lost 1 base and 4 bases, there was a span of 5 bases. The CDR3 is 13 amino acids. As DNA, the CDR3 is TGCAGCGTTGAAGGGTACGGGGCCAACGTCCTGACTTTC. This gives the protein CSVEGYGANVLTF.

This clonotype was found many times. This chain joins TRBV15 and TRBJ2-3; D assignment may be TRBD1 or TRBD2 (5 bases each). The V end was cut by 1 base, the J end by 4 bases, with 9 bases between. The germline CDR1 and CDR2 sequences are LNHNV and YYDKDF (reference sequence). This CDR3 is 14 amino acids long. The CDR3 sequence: CATSRGGAADTQYF. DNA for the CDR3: TGTGCCACCAGCAGAGGAGGGGCCGCAGATACGCAGTATTTT.

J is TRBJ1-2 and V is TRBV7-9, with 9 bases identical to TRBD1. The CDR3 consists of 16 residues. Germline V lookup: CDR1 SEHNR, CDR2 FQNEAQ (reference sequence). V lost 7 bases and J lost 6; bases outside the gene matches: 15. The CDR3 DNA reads TGTGCCAGCACCGACCCACGGACAGGGGTTAGACATGGCTACACCTTC. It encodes CASTDPRTGVRHGYTF.

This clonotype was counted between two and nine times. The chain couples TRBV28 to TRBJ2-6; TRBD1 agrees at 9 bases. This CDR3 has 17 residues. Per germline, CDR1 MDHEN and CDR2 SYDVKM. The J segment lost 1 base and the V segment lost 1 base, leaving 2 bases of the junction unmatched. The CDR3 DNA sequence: TGTGCCAGCAGTTTATCCGGGACAGGGTCTGGGGCCAACGTCCTGACTTTC. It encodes CASSLSGTGSGANVLTF.

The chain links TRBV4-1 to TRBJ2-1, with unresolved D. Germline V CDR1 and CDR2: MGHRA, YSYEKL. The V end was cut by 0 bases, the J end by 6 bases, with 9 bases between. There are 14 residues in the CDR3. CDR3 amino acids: CASSQDHRLNEQFF. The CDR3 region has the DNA TGCGCCAGCAGCCAAGATCATCGTCTCAATGAGCAGTTCTTC.

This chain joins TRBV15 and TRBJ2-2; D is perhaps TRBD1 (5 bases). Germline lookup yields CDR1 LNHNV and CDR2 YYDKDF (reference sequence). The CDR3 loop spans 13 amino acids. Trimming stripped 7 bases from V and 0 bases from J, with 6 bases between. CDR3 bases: TGTGCCACCACAGGGCCGAACACCGGGGAGCTGTTTTTT. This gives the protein CATTGPNTGELFF.

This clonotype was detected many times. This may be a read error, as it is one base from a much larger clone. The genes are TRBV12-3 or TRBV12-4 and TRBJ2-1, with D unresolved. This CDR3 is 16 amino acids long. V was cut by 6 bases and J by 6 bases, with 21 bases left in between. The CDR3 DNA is TGTGCCAGCAGAAATCCGGCCGGACGAGTACGCAATGAGCAGTTCTTC. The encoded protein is CASRNPAGRVRNEQFF.

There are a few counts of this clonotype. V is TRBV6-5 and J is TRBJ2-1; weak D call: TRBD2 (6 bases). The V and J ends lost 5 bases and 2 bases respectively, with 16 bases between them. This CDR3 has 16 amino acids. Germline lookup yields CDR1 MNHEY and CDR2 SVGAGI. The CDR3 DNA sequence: TGTGCCAGCAGTAAAGCGGGCCCTCGCGCCTACAATGAGCAGTTCTTC. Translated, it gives CASSKAGPRAYNEQFF.

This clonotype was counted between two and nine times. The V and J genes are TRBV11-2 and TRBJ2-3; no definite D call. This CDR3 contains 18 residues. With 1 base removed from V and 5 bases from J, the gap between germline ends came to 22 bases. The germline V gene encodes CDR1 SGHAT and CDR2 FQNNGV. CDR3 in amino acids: CASSLGVATKVDKDTQYF. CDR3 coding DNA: TGTGCCAGCAGCTTAGGCGTGGCCACCAAAGTGGATAAAGATACGCAGTATTTT.

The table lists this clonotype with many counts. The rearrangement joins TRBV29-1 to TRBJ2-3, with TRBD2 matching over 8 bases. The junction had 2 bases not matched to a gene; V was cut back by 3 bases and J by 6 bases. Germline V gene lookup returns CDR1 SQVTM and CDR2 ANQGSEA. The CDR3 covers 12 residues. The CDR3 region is CSVDAGGDTQYF. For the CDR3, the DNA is TGCAGCGTTGATGCGGGAGGCGATACGCAGTATTTT.

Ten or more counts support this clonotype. The CDR3 nucleotides read TGCAGTGCCGACCCCGGGACAGGGAACTATGGCTACACCTTC. Its translation is CSADPGTGNYGYTF. The chain carries TRBV20-1 and TRBJ1-2, with 9 nucleotides matching TRBD1. The CDR3 extends over 14 amino acids. The V and J ends lost 6 bases and 2 bases, in that order; junction bases with no gene match: 7. The V gene's germline CDR1 is DFQATT and CDR2 SNEGSKA (reference sequence).

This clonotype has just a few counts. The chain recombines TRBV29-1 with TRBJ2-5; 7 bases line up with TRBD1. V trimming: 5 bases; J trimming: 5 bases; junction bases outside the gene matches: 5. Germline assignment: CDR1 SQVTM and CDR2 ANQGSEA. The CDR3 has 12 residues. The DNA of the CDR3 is TGCAGCGTTTACGACAGGGCGGAGACCCAGTACTTC. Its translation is CSVYDRAETQYF.

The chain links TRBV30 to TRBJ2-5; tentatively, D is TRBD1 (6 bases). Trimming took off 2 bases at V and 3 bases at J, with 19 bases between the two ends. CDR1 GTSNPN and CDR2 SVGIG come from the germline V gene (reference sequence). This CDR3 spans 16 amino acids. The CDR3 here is CAWSFPLAGDKETQYF. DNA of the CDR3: TGTGCCTGGAGTTTCCCCCTGGCAGGGGACAAAGAGACCCAGTACTTC.

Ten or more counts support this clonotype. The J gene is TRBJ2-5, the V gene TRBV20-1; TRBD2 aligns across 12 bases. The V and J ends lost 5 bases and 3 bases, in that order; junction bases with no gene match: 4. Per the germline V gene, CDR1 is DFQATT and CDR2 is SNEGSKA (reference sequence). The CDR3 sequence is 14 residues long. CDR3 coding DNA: TGCAGTGCTTCCCGGACTAGCGGGAAAGAGACCCAGTACTTC. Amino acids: CSASRTSGKETQYF.

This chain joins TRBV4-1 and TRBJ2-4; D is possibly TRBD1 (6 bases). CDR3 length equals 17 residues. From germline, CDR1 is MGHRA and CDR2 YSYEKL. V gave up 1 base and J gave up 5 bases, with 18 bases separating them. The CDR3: CASSQGPGDVGQNIQYF. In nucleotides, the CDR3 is TGCGCCAGCAGCCAAGGCCCAGGGGATGTGGGGCAAAACATTCAGTACTTC.

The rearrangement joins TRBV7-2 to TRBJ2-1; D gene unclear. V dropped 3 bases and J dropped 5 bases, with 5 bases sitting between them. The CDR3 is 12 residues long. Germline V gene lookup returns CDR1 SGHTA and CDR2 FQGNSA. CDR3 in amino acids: CASSFLNNEQFF. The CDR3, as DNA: TGTGCCAGCAGCTTCCTAAACAATGAGCAGTTCTTC.

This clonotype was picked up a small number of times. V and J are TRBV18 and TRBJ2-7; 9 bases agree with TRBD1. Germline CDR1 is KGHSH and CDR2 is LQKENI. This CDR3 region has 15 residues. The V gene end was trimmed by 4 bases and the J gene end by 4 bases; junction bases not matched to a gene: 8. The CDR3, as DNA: TGTGCCAGCTCACGCGGACAGGGGAGTGAGTACGAGCAGTACTTC. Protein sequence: CASSRGQGSEYEQYF.

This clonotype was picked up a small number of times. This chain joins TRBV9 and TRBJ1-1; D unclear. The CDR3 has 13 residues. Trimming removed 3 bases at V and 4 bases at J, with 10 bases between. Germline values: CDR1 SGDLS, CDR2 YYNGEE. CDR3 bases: TGTGCCAGCAGCGCGCAAGGAGTCACTGAAGCTTTCTTT. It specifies CASSAQGVTEAFF.

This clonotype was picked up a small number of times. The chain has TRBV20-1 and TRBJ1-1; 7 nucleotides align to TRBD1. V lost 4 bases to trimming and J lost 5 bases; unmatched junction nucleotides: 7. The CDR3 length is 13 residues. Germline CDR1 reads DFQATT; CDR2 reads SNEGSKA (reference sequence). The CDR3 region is CSATGTARTEAFF. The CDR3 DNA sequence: TGCAGTGCTACCGGGACAGCGAGGACTGAAGCTTTCTTT.

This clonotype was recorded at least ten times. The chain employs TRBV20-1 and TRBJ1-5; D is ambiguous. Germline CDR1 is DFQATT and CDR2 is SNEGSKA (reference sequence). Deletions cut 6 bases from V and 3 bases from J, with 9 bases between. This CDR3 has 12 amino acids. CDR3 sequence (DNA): TGCAGTGCAGATTACACCAATCAGCCCCAGCATTTT. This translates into CSADYTNQPQHF.

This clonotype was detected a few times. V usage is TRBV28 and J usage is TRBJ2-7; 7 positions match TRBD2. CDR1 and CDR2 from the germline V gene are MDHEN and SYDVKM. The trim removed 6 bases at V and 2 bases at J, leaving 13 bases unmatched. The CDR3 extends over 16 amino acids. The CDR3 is CASRGLAAGIPYEQYF. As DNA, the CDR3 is TGTGCCAGCAGAGGGCTAGCGGCGGGTATTCCCTACGAGCAGTACTTC.

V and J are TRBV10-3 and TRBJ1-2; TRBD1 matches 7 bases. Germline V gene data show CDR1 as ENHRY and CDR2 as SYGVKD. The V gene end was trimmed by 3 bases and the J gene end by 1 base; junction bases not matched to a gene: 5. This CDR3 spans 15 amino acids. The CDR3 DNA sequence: TGTGCCATCAGTGAAGGAGACAGGGATAACTATGGCTACACCTTC. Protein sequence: CAISEGDRDNYGYTF.